The 30 T cell receptor beta chains below were found in one sample sequenced in a study of shared clonotypes between healthy human individuals. Naive CD8 cells comprised CD45RO-negative, CCR7-positively selected cells, excluding terminally differentiated effector memory CD45RA+ cells. Only in-frame clones appear in the TCRdb table, and some are missing; sequencing was by immunoSEQ multiplex PCR. The table lists about 600,000 clones, about 95% of them singletons. Sequencing input: naive CD8+ T cells sorted from blood. These receptors all stem from a woman aged 25-40 years in good health.

The rearrangement joins TRBV5-4 to TRBJ2-1, with TRBD2 matching 13 bases. Germline CDR1 SGHNT, CDR2 YYREEE (reference sequence). V dropped 4 bases and J dropped 3; count of bases not matched to a gene: 16. CDR3 size: 20 residues. The CDR3 DNA sequence: TGTGCCAGCAGCCTCCGGACTAGCGGGAGACCCCTTCTCGGCTACAATGAGCAGTTCTTC. This encodes CASSLRTSGRPLLGYNEQFF.

The chain has TRBV27 and TRBJ1-5; D not resolved. CDR3 size: 15 residues. Trimming removed 5 bases at V and 1 base at J, with 12 bases between. Germline loops: CDR1 MNHEY, CDR2 SMNVEV (reference sequence). CDR3 loop: CASSLDYWSNQPQHF. In DNA, the CDR3 is TGTGCCAGCAGTCTAGACTATTGGAGCAATCAGCCCCAGCATTTT.

The rearrangement joins TRBV7-9 to TRBJ2-3; TRBD2 agrees at 9 bases. The CDR3 has 15 amino acids. Trimming took 7 bases from V and 6 from J; bases not matched to a gene: 11. Germline V lookup: CDR1 SEHNR, CDR2 FQNEAQ (reference sequence). CDR3 residues: CASTTIAGVEDTQYF. The CDR3 region has the DNA TGTGCCAGCACCACGATAGCGGGAGTGGAGGATACGCAGTATTTT.

The rearrangement links TRBV27 to TRBJ2-7; D possibly matches TRBD1 or TRBD2 (5 bases each). The CDR3 length is 15 residues. Germline V gene data show CDR1 as MNHEY and CDR2 as SMNVEV (reference sequence). V gave up 6 bases and J gave up 0 bases, with 15 bases separating them. In nucleotides, the CDR3 is TGTGCCAGCAGAGACGGGACCAAGCCCTCCTACGAGCAGTACTTC. Translation: CASRDGTKPSYEQYF.

Details on this clone: The sample holds other DNA sequences that translate to the same CDR3. The chain recombines TRBV7-9 with TRBJ1-1; D gene unclear. The CDR3 consists of 13 residues. CDR1 is SEHNR and CDR2 is FQNEAQ in the germline V gene (reference sequence). V was trimmed by 5 bases and J by 1 base, leaving 8 bases between them. In DNA form, the CDR3 reads TGTGCCAGCAGCCGTACAGCGAACACTGAAGCTTTCTTT. Its translation: CASSRTANTEAFF.

The V call is TRBV10-3, the J call TRBJ2-7; tentatively, D is TRBD1 or TRBD2 (6 bases each). The V gene's germline CDR1 is ENHRY and CDR2 SYGVKD. The CDR3 is 14 residues long. V was clipped by 10 bases and J by 7 bases, with 23 bases between them. As DNA, the CDR3 is TGTGCCAAAAAGAGGCAGGGGAGGTTTGAGGAGCAGTACTTC. Translation: CAKKRQGRFEEQYF.

V and J are TRBV4-1 and TRBJ2-1; the match to TRBD2 covers 9 bases. V lost 5 bases, J lost 8 bases, and 7 bases stayed unmatched. The CDR3 sequence is 14 residues long. Germline CDR1 reads MGHRA; CDR2 reads YSYEKL. Written as DNA, the CDR3 is TGCGCCAGCAGCTCGCCGGGACTAGCCCATGAGCAGTTCTTC. Residues: CASSSPGLAHEQFF.

The chain joins TRBV9 to TRBJ1-4, with D uncertain. Trimming pared 2 bases from V and 4 bases from J, leaving 9 bases between. CDR1 SGDLS and CDR2 YYNGEE come from the germline V gene. This CDR3 is built from 14 residues. The CDR3 reads CASSVGGLNEKLFF. The DNA of the CDR3 is TGTGCCAGCAGCGTGGGAGGACTTAATGAAAAACTGTTTTTT. The whole variable domain, filled in from reference TRBV9 and TRBJ1-4, reads DSGVTQTPKHLITATGQRVTLRCSPRSGDLSVYWYQQSLDQGLQFLIQYYNGEERAKGNILERFSAQQFPDLHSELNLSSLELGDSALYFCASSVGGLNEKLFFGSGTQLSVL.

This chain connects TRBV9 to TRBJ2-7, with unresolved D. The CDR3 runs to 15 residues. Trimming shortened V by 0 bases and J by 3 bases, and 13 bases separated the two germline ends. Looked up from germline, CDR1 is SGDLS and CDR2 is YYNGEE. CDR3: CASSVAEDQFYEQYF. CDR3 bases: TGTGCCAGCAGCGTAGCCGAGGATCAATTCTACGAGCAGTACTTC.

This clone was seen a single time. As DNA, the CDR3 is TGTGCCACCCGGGAGACCACCTACGAGCAGTACTTC. Its protein is CATRETTYEQYF. V and J are TRBV28 and TRBJ2-5; the D gene is possibly TRBD2 (6 bases). Matching the DNA end better, TRBJ2-7 makes the J call doubtful. This CDR3 is 12 amino acids long. Per the germline V gene, CDR1 is MDHEN and CDR2 is SYDVKM.

In this sample, this clone turned up a few times. The CDR3 nucleotides are TGTGCCAGCAGCCAAGGTAGCGGGAGGGCCTCCGGGGAGCTGTTTTTT. Translated: CASSQGSGRASGELFF. The J gene is TRBJ2-2, the V gene TRBV4-2; 11 bases fit TRBD2. Unmatched junction bases numbered 4, after V lost 1 base and J lost 6 bases. In germline, CDR1 is LGHNA, CDR2 YNFKEQ. This CDR3 region has 16 residues.

CDR3 loop: CASMSATGFYEQYF. CDR3 nucleotide sequence: TGTGCCAGCATGAGCGCGACCGGGTTCTACGAGCAGTACTTC. This rearrangement joins TRBV27 to TRBJ2-7, with D unresolved. V was clipped by 7 bases and J by 3 bases, with 16 bases between them. The CDR3 has 14 residues. Germline V gene sequence: CDR1 MNHEY, CDR2 SMNVEV (reference sequence).

The CDR3 sequence is CASLAGNTIYF. The DNA of the CDR3 is TGTGCCAGCTTAGCGGGAAACACCATATATTTT. The chain joins TRBV19 to TRBJ1-3; no definite D call. Per the germline V gene, CDR1 is LNHDA and CDR2 is SQIVND (reference sequence). CDR3 length equals 11 residues. V shed 9 bases and J shed 4 bases, with 7 bases lying between them.

The chain links TRBV28 to TRBJ2-3; D gene ambiguous. This CDR3 comprises 13 residues. Trimming removed 7 bases from V and 5 bases from J, with 13 bases in between. In germline, CDR1 is MDHEN, CDR2 SYDVKM. The CDR3 region is CASNSKLVDTQYF. For the CDR3, the DNA is TGTGCCAGCAATTCCAAGTTGGTAGATACGCAGTATTTT.

V gene TRBV6-1 combines with J gene TRBJ2-2; tentatively, D is TRBD1 or TRBD2 (5 bases each). Trimming removed 6 bases at V and 6 bases at J, with 14 bases between. This CDR3 comprises 14 residues. CDR1 and CDR2 from the germline V gene are MNHNS and SASEGT. The CDR3 loop is CASRLGAVAGELFF. The CDR3 DNA is TGTGCCAGCAGGCTCGGGGCGGTGGCCGGGGAGCTGTTTTTT.

This sequence joins TRBV11-1 and TRBJ2-7; unclear D gene. The CDR3 has 13 residues. The V gene's germline CDR1 is SGHAT and CDR2 FQDESV (reference sequence). Trimming took off 3 bases at V and 2 bases at J, with 8 bases between the two ends. The DNA for the CDR3 is TGTGCCAGCAGCTTCGGCGGCACCTACGAGCAGTACTTC. This translates into CASSFGGTYEQYF. Full variable domain (rest looked up from reference TRBV11-1 and TRBJ2-7): EAEVAQSPRYKITEKSQAVAFWCDPISGHATLYWYRQILGQGPELLVQFQDESVVDDSQLPKDRFSAERLKGVDSTLKIQPAELGDSAMYLCASSFGGTYEQYFGPGTRLTVT.

The rearrangement links TRBV27 to TRBJ1-2; D not resolved. The V and J ends lost 8 bases and 5 bases respectively, with 15 bases between them. Germline V CDR1 and CDR2: MNHEY, SMNVEV (reference sequence). This CDR3 is built from 13 residues. The CDR3 is CASRPTDFYGYTF. Here the CDR3 DNA reads TGTGCCAGCCGTCCGACCGACTTTTATGGCTACACCTTC.

The V call is TRBV6-6, the J call TRBJ2-1, with unresolved D. In germline, CDR1 is MNHNY, CDR2 SVGAGI (reference sequence). The ends were cut back, 2 bases at V and 6 bases at J, with 5 bases in the middle. The CDR3 is 12 residues long. The CDR3 DNA reads as TGTGCCAGCAGTTACACGGGCAATGAGCAGTTCTTC. Encoded protein: CASSYTGNEQFF.

The chain joins TRBV28 to TRBJ2-5, with TRBD2 matching over 9 bases. J gave up 2 bases and V 5 bases, and 3 bases lay outside the gene matches. The CDR3 is 14 residues long. Germline lookup yields CDR1 MDHEN and CDR2 SYDVKM. The chain's CDR3 is CASSTREGQETQYF. CDR3 nucleotides: TGTGCCAGCAGTACGCGGGAGGGACAAGAGACCCAGTACTTC.

The V call is TRBV4-1, the J call TRBJ2-7, with 7 bases aligning to TRBD2. V was clipped by 0 bases and J by 3 bases; unmatched bases: 8. This CDR3 spans 16 amino acids. The germline gives CDR1 MGHRA, CDR2 YSYEKL. CDR3 sequence (DNA): TGCGCCAGCAGCCAAGAGGGAGGCCTAGCGGTCTACGAGCAGTACTTC. This encodes CASSQEGGLAVYEQYF.

The V call is TRBV5-5, the J call TRBJ2-7; tentatively, D is TRBD2 (5 bases). This CDR3 is built from 14 residues. Germline CDR1 is SGHKS and CDR2 is YYEKEE (reference sequence). V gave up 7 bases and J gave up 3 bases, with 17 bases separating them. The CDR3 loop reads CASSPGTRGYEQYF. CDR3 nucleotide sequence: TGTGCCAGCTCCCCGGGTACACGGGGCTACGAGCAGTACTTC.

Regarding this clone: Different DNA sequences within this sample yield the same CDR3. This chain connects TRBV28 to TRBJ2-7, with D perhaps TRBD1 (5 bases). The ends were cut back, 4 bases at V and 2 bases at J, with 6 bases in the middle. Looked up from germline, CDR1 is MDHEN and CDR2 is SYDVKM. This CDR3 comprises 12 residues. The CDR3 DNA follows: TGTGCCAGCAGTTGGGGCGCCTACGAGCAGTACTTC. It encodes CASSWGAYEQYF.

This chain links TRBV7-9 with TRBJ2-7; D gene ambiguous. CDR1 and CDR2 from the germline V gene are SEHNR and FQNEAQ (reference sequence). The CDR3 extends over 11 amino acids. V was trimmed by 6 bases and J by 6 bases, leaving 9 bases between them. CDR3 coding DNA: TGTGCCAGCAGTTCAGTAAGCGAGCAGTACTTC. This encodes CASSSVSEQYF.

As for this clone: The sample has other DNA sequences that encode this CDR3 too. The chain carries TRBV11-2 and TRBJ2-7; 7 bases line up with TRBD2. CDR1 SGHAT and CDR2 FQNNGV come from the germline V gene. After removal of 3 bases from V and 3 bases from J, the junction contained 2 bases not matched to a gene. CDR3 length: 13 amino acids. The CDR3 spells CASSFGEGYEQYF. The CDR3 DNA reads TGTGCCAGCAGCTTTGGGGAGGGCTACGAGCAGTACTTC.

Notes on this clone: This sample also contains other DNA sequences that code for the same CDR3. The CDR3 DNA is TGTGCCAGCAGCTTCGGCAGGGCTAACACCGGGGAGCTGTTTTTT. Protein sequence: CASSFGRANTGELFF. The rearrangement links TRBV7-9 to TRBJ2-2; tentatively, D is TRBD1 (5 bases). The CDR3 has 15 residues. The V end lost 3 bases, the J end lost 2 bases, and 10 bases lay between the germline ends. The germline CDR1 and CDR2 sequences are SEHNR and FQNEAQ (reference sequence).

The chain has TRBV15 and TRBJ2-2; 8 bases agree with TRBD2. V lost 0 bases, J lost 5 bases, and 2 bases stayed unmatched. The CDR3 loop spans 15 amino acids. From germline, CDR1 is LNHNV and CDR2 YYDKDF (reference sequence). CDR3 sequence reads: CATSRDSGITGELFF. For the CDR3, the DNA is TGTGCCACCAGCAGAGATAGCGGGATTACCGGGGAGCTGTTTTTT.

This clone was counted once. This chain links TRBV7-9 with TRBJ2-2, with 8 bases identical to TRBD2. The germline gives CDR1 SEHNR, CDR2 FQNEAQ (reference sequence). J was trimmed by 6 bases and V by 5 bases; bases with no gene match: 8. CDR3 length equals 15 residues. CDR3 nucleotides: TGTGCCAGCAGCGGACCGGGACTAGGAGCCGGGGAGCTGTTTTTT. It translates to CASSGPGLGAGELFF.

The V and J genes are TRBV19 and TRBJ2-7; the D gene is possibly TRBD1 (5 bases). Trimming shortened V by 2 bases and J by 7 bases, and 12 bases separated the two germline ends. The CDR3 loop spans 13 amino acids. Germline CDR1 is LNHDA and CDR2 is SQIVND (reference sequence). This CDR3 is CASSIIGRAEQYF. CDR3 nucleotides: TGTGCCAGTAGTATAATCGGCAGGGCGGAGCAGTACTTC.

The chain recombines TRBV28 with TRBJ1-2; D call uncertain. The length of the CDR3 is 13 residues. V was shortened by 9 bases and J by 4 bases, with 15 bases between the two germline ends. The germline V gene encodes CDR1 MDHEN and CDR2 SYDVKM. The CDR3: CASRSGFGYGYTF. CDR3 in DNA: TGTGCCAGTCGGTCGGGTTTTGGCTATGGCTACACCTTC.

This chain connects TRBV2 to TRBJ2-7; 14 positions match TRBD2. The CDR3 is made up of 14 amino acids. V trimming: 9 bases; J trimming: 3 bases; junction bases outside the gene matches: 4. CDR1 is SNHLY, CDR2 FYNNEI, per germline. CDR3 sequence: CASGGTSGSYEQYF. The CDR3 bases are TGTGCCAGTGGAGGGACTAGCGGGAGCTACGAGCAGTACTTC.